This T cell receptor beta chain appears in the sequencing data of a study of graft-versus-host responses after intestinal transplantation. Comment on this clone: Its antigen is as yet unknown.

Study results and limitations: Graft-versus-host to host-versus-graft clonal ratios in allografts were high in patients with graft-donor T cell macrochimerism.

Assay: immunoSEQ multiplex PCR; the TCRdb copy retains only in-frame clones and omits some. The top ten clones hold approximately 0.069% of a sample with roughly 99,000 clones, about nine tenths of them seen once. Source: unstimulated CD8+ T cells sorted from spleen or lymph node cells, taken before transplant. This TCR came from a human donor who was the organ donor for an intestinal transplant.

CDR3 in amino acids: CASSYRQGVGEKLFF. The CDR3 coding sequence is TGTGCCAGCAGTTATAGACAGGGGGTCGGTGAAAAACTGTTTTTT. This sequence joins TRBV27 and TRBJ1-4; the match to TRBD1 covers 9 bases. V was pared by 4 bases and J by 7 bases, with 7 bases of the junction left unmatched. The germline V gene has CDR1 MNHEY and CDR2 SMNVEV (reference sequence). The CDR3 totals 15 residues. The full variable domain, its missing parts supplied by reference TRBV27 and TRBJ1-4, is EAQVTQNPRYLITVTGKKLTVTCSQNMNHEYMSWYRQDPGLGLRQIYYSMNVEVTDKGDVPEGYKVSRKEKRNFPLILESPSPNQTSLYFCASSYRQGVGEKLFFGSGTQLSVL.